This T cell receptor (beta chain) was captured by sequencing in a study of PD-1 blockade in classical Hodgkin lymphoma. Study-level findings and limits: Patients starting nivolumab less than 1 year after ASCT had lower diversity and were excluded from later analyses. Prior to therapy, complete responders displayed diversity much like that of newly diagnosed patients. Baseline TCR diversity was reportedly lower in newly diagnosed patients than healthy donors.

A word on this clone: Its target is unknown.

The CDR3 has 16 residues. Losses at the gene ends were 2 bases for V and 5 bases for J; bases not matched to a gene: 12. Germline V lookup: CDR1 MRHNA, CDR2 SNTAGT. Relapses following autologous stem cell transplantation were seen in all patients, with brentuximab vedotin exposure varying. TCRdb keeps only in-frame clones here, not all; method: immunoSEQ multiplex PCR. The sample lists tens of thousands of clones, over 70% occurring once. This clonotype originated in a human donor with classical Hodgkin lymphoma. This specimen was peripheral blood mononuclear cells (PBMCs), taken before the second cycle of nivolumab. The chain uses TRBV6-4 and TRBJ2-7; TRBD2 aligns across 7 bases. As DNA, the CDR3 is TGTGCCAGCAGTGACCTATTCCGGGACTATCACCACGAGCAGTACTTC. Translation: CASSDLFRDYHHEQYF.